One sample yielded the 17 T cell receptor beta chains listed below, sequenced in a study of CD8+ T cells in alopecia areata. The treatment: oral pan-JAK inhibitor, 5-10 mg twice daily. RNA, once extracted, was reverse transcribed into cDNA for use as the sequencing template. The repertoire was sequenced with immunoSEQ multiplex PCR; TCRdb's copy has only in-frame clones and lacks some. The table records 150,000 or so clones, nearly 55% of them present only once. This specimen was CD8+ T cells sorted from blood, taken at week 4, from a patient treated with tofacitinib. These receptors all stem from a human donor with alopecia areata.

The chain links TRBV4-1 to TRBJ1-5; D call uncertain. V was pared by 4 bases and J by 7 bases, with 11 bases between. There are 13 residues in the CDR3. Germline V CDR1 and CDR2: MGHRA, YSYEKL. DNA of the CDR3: TGCGCCAGCAGCCTCGGGTTAGGACAGCCCCAGCATTTT. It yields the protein CASSLGLGQPQHF.

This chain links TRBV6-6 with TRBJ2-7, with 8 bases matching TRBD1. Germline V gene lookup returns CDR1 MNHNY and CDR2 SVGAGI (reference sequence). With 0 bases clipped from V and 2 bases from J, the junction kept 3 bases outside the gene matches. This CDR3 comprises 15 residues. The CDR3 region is CASSYSAGGTYEQYF. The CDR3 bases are TGTGCCAGCAGTTACTCTGCAGGGGGCACCTACGAGCAGTACTTC.

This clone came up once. For the CDR3, the DNA is TGTGCCAGCAGCTTAGCCGAGTCACCCCTCCACTTT. It translates to CASSLAESPLHF. The chain is built from TRBV7-8 and TRBJ1-6; D is uncertain. Trimming left V 0 bases short and J 10 bases short, with 4 bases between. From germline, CDR1 is SGHVS and CDR2 FQNEAQ. The CDR3 covers 12 residues.

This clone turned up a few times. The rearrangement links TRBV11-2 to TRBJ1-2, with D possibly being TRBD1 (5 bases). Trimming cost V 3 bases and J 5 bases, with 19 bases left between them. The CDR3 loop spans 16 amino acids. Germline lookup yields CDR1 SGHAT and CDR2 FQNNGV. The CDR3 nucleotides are TGTGCCAGCAGCTTTGGACCCGGGACGGGGGGATATGGCTACACCTTC. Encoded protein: CASSFGPGTGGYGYTF. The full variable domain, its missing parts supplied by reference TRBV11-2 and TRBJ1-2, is EAGVAQSPRYKIIEKRQSVAFWCNPISGHATLYWYQQILGQGPKLLIQFQNNGVVDDSQLPKDRFSAERLKGVDSTLKIQPAKLEDSAVYLCASSFGPGTGGYGYTFGSGTRLTVV.

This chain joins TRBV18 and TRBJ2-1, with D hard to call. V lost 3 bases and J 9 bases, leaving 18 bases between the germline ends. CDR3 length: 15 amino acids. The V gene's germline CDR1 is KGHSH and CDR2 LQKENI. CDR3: CASSPSKTPFREQFF. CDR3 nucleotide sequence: TGTGCCAGCTCACCTTCCAAGACCCCTTTCCGTGAGCAGTTCTTC.

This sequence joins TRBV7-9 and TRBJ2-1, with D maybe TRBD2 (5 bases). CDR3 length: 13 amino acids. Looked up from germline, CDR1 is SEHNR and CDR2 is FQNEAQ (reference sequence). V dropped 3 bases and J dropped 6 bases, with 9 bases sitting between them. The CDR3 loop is CASSFRRGNEQFF. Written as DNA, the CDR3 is TGTGCCAGCAGCTTTCGACGGGGCAATGAGCAGTTCTTC. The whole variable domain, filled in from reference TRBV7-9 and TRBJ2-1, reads DTGVSQNPRHKITKRGQNVTFRCDPISEHNRLYWYRQTLGQGPEFLTYFQNEAQLEKSRLLSDRFSAERPKGSFSTLEIQRTEQGDSAMYLCASSFRRGNEQFFGPGTRLTVL.

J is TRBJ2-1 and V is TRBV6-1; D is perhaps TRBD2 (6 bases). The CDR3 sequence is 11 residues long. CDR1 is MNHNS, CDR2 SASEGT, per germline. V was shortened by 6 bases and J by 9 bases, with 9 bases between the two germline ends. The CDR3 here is CASSPGGEQFF. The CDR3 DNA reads TGTGCCAGCAGCCCCGGGGGTGAGCAGTTCTTC.

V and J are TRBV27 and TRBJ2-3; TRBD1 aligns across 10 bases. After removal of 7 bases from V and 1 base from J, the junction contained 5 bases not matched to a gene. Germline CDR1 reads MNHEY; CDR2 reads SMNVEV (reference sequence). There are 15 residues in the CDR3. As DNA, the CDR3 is TGTGCCAGCAATCCGGACAGGGGGGGCACAGATACGCAGTATTTT. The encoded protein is CASNPDRGGTDTQYF.

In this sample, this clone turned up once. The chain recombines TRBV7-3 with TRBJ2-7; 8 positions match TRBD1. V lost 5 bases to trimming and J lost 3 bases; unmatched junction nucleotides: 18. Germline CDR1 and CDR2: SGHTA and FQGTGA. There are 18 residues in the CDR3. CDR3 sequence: CASSDRDRRPLPFYEQYF. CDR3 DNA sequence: TGTGCCAGCAGCGATCGGGACAGGAGACCCTTGCCTTTCTACGAGCAGTACTTC.

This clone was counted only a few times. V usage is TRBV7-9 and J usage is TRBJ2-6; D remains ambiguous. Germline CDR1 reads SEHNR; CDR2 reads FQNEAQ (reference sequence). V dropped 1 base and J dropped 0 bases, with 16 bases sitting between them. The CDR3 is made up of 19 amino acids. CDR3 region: CASSLGAGRALSGANVLTF. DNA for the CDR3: TGTGCCAGCAGCTTAGGGGCAGGCAGAGCCCTCTCTGGGGCCAACGTCCTGACTTTC.

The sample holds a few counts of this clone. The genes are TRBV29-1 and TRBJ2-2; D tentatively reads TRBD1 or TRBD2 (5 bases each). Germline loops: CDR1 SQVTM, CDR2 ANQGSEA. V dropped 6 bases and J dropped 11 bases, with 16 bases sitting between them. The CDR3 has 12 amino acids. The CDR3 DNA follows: TGCAGCGTGGGACCTTCTCCGGGAGAGCTGTTTTTT. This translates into CSVGPSPGELFF.

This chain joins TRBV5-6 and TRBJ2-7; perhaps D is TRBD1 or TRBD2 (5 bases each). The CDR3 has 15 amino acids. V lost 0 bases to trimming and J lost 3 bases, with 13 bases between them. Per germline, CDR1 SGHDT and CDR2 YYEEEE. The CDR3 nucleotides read TGTGCCAGCAGCTTGGGGGGGAACGTGTTCTACGAGCAGTACTTC. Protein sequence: CASSLGGNVFYEQYF.

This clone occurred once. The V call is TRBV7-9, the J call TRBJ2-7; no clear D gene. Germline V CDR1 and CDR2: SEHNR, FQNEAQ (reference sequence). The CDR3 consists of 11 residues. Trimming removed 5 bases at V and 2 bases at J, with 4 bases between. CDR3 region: CASSPTYEQYF. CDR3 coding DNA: TGTGCCAGCAGCCCCACCTACGAGCAGTACTTC.

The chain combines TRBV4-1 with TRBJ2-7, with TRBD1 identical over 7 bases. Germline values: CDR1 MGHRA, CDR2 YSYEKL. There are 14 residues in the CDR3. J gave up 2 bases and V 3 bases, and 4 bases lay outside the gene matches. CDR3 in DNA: TGCGCCAGCAGCCATAGGACAGGAGCCTACGAGCAGTACTTC. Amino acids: CASSHRTGAYEQYF.

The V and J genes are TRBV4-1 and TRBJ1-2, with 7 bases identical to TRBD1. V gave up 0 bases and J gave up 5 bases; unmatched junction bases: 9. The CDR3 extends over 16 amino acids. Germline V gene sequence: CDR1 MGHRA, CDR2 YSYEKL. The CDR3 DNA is TGCGCCAGCAGCCAAGAAGGGACAGTGCACCCGTATGGCTACACCTTC. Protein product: CASSQEGTVHPYGYTF.

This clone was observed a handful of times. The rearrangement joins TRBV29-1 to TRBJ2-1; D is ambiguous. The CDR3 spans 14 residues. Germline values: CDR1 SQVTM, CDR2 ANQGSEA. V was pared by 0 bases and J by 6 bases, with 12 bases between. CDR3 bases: TGCAGCGTTGAAGATTCGCAGGAAGTCAATGAGCAGTTCTTC. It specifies CSVEDSQEVNEQFF.

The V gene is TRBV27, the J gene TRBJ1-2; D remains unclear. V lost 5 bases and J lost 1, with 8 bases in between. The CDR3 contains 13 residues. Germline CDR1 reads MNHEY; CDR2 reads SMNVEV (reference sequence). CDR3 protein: CASSGWGNYGYTF. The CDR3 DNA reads TGTGCCAGCAGTGGGTGGGGTAACTATGGCTACACCTTC.